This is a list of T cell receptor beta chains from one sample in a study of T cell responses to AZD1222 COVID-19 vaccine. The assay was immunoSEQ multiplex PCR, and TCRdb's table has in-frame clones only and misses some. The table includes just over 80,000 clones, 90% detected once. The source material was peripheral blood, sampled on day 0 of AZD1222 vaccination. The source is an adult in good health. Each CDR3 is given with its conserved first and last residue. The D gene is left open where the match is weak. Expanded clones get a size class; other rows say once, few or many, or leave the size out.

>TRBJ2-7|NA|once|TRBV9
CASSPTTGFYEQYF
TGTGCCAGCAGCCCCACGACAGGATTCTACGAGCAGTACTTC
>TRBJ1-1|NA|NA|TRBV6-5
CASSYSRGEGYTEAFF
TGTGCCAGCAGTTACTCTCGGGGAGAGGGGTACACTGAAGCTTTCTTT
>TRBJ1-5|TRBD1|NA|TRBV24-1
CATSDHPRTGDLGNQPQHF
TGTGCCACCAGTGACCACCCAAGGACAGGGGATCTAGGCAATCAGCCCCAGCATTTT
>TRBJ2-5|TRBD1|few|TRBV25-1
CASSESVTGYGTQYF
TGTGCCAGCAGTGAATCTGTGACAGGGTACGGGACCCAGTACTTC
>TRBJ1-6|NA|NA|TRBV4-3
CASSQDMGSPLHF
TGCGCCAGCAGCCAAGATATGGGTTCACCCCTCCACTTT
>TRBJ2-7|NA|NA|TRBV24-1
CATSDMGHSYEQYF
TGTGCCACCAGTGATATGGGACACTCCTACGAGCAGTACTTC
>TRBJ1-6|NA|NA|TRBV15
CATSREMPRTDSPLHF
TGTGCCACCAGCAGAGAAATGCCCCGGACGGATTCACCCCTCCACTTT
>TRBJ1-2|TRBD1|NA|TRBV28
CASSQTGGVYYGYTF
TGTGCCAGCAGCCAGACAGGGGGAGTATACTATGGCTACACCTTC
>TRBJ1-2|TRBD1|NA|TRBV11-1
CASSLAVQGGYGYTF
TGTGCCAGCAGCTTAGCGGTCCAGGGGGGCTATGGCTACACCTTC
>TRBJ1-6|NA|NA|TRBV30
CAWEGGEDDSYNSPLHF
TGTGCCTGGGAGGGGGGAGAGGATGATTCCTATAATTCACCCCTCCACTTT
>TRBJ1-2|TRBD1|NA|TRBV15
CATSSTLTGAYGYTF
TGTGCCACCAGCAGCACTCTTACAGGGGCTTATGGCTACACCTTC
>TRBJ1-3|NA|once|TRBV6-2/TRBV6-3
CASRYPEDTIYF
TGTGCCAGCAGGTACCCAGAAGACACCATATATTTT
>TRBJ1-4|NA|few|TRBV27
CASSSYRVEKLFF
TGTGCCAGCAGTTCCTACAGGGTCGAAAAACTGTTTTTT
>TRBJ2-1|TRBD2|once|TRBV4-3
CASSHLGEGNEQFF
TGCGCCAGCAGCCATCTCGGGGAGGGCAATGAGCAGTTCTTC
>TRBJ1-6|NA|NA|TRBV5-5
CASSLLGTGLIYSPLHF
TGTGCCAGCAGCTTGTTAGGAACGGGACTGATCTATTCACCCCTCCACTTT
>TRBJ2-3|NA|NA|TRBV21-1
CASSKASPAAPQDTQYF
TGTGCCAGCAGCAAAGCGTCTCCAGCCGCACCCCAAGATACGCAGTATTTT
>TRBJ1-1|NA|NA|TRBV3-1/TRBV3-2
CASSPYGGLTEAFF
TGTGCCAGCAGCCCGTATGGTGGGTTGACTGAAGCTTTCTTT
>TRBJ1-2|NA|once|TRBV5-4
CASSADSKRHGYTF
TGTGCCAGCAGCGCGGACAGTAAGAGACATGGCTACACCTTC
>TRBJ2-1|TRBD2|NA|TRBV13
CASSLLTSGSTPRDEQFF
TGTGCCAGCAGCTTACTGACTAGCGGGTCAACTCCAAGGGATGAGCAGTTCTTC
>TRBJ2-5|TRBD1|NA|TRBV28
CATTGSQGARGETQYF
TGTGCCACCACGGGTTCACAGGGGGCTAGGGGAGAGACCCAGTACTTC
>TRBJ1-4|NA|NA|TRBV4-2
CASGHGAQTNEKLFF
TGTGCCAGCGGCCACGGGGCGCAGACTAATGAAAAACTGTTTTTT
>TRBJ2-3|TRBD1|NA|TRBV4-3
CASSSKGATDTQYF
TGCGCCAGCAGTAGTAAGGGGGCCACAGATACGCAGTATTTT
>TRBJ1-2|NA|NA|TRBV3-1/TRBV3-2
CASSHPRDRANYGYTF
TGTGCCAGCAGTCACCCCCGGGACCGAGCTAACTATGGCTACACCTTC
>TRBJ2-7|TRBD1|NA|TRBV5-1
CASSLVGGPQTYEQYF
TGCGCCAGCAGCTTGGTAGGGGGCCCCCAAACCTACGAGCAGTACTTC
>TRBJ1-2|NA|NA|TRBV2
CASSVRYGYTF
TGTGCCAGCAGTGTAAGATATGGCTACACCTTC
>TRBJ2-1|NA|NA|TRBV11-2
CASTFVGNEQFF
TGTGCCAGCACCTTTGTAGGAAATGAGCAGTTCTTC
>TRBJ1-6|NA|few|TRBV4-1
CASSQDADRLYNSPLHF
TGCGCCAGCAGCCAAGATGCGGATCGACTTTATAATTCACCCCTCCACTTT
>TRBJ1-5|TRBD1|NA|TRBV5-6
CASSLDRGQGIFQPQHF
TGTGCCAGCAGCTTAGATCGGGGACAGGGGATTTTCCAGCCCCAGCATTTT
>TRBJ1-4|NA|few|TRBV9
CASSPRGGPNEKLFF
TGTGCCAGCAGCCCAAGGGGGGGGCCCAATGAAAAACTGTTTTTT
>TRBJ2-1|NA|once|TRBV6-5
CASSLGGASYNEQFF
TGTGCCAGCAGTTTGGGTGGAGCCTCCTACAATGAGCAGTTCTTC
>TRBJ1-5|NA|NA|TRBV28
CASTDPAPGRGNQPQHF
TGTGCCAGCACCGATCCGGCCCCGGGTCGAGGCAATCAGCCCCAGCATTTT
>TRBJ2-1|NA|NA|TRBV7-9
CASSFDRGDNEQFF
TGTGCCAGCAGCTTTGACCGGGGTGACAATGAGCAGTTCTTC
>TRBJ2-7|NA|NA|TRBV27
CASSRQGLATYEQYF
TGTGCCAGCAGTCGACAAGGTCTCGCCACCTACGAGCAGTACTTC
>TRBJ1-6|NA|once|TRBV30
CAWRSSDRQNSPLHF
TGTGCCTGGAGGTCCTCAGACAGGCAAAATTCACCCCTCCACTTT
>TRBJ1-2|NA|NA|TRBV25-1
CASSPPGVQGGYGYTF
TGTGCCAGCAGCCCGCCGGGGGTCCAAGGGGGCTATGGCTACACCTTC
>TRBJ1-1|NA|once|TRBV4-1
CASSLRGTNEAFF
TGCGCCAGCAGCCTCCGAGGGACAAATGAAGCTTTCTTT
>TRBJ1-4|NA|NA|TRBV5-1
CASSPVEGGEKLFF
TGCGCCAGCAGCCCCGTGGAGGGAGGTGAAAAACTGTTTTTT
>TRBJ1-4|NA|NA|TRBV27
CASSPYTNEKLFF
TGTGCCAGCAGTCCGTACACTAATGAAAAACTGTTTTTT
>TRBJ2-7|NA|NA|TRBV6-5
CASSYPGGGHEQYF
TGTGCCAGCAGTTACCCTGGGGGAGGACACGAGCAGTACTTC
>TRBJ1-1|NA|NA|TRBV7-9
CASSLEGKYTEAFF
TGTGCCAGCAGCTTAGAGGGGAAGTACACTGAAGCTTTCTTT
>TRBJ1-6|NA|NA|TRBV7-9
CASSLASYSPLHF
TGTGCCAGCAGCTTAGCAAGTTATTCACCCCTCCACTTT
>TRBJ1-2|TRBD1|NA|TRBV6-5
CASSYSTGSNYGYTF
TGTGCCAGCAGTTACTCGACAGGGTCCAACTATGGCTACACCTTC
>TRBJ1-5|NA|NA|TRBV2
CASSRDVYQPQHF
TGTGCCAGCAGTAGGGACGTATATCAGCCCCAGCATTTT
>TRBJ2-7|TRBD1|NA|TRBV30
CAWSYYRDRGNEQYF
TGTGCCTGGAGTTATTACCGGGACAGGGGTAACGAGCAGTACTTC
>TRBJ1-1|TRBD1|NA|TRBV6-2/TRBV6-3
CASSSGGYTEAFF
TGTGCCAGCAGTTCAGGGGGCTACACTGAAGCTTTCTTT
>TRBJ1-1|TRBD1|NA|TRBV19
CASTDRGGTEAFF
TGTGCCAGTACCGACAGGGGAGGGACTGAAGCTTTCTTT
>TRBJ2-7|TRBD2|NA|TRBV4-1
CASSQISGGAFYEQYF
TGCGCCAGCAGCCAAATTAGCGGGGGGGCCTTCTACGAGCAGTACTTC
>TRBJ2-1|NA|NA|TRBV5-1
CASTQRGGTYNEQFF
TGCGCCAGCACCCAAAGGGGGGGAACCTACAATGAGCAGTTCTTC